This TCR beta chain was captured in a study of blood T cell repertoires in COVID-19. Overall study: There were acute and convalescent COVID-19 samples, and they came from the United States, Italy and Spain. PBMCs, B-cell-depleted T cells, or T cells provided the cDNA or gDNA that made up the material.

Here immunoSEQ multiplex PCR was the method, and the copy in TCRdb shows in-frame clones only, minus some. Of about 110,000 clones in the sample, 70% to 90% are singletons; the top ten hold approximately 4.2%. CDR1 is LGHNA, CDR2 YNFKEQ, per germline. CDR3 length equals 16 residues. The V and J ends lost 4 bases and 6 bases, in that order; junction bases with no gene match: 8. J is TRBJ1-4 and V is TRBV4-2; TRBD1 aligns across 10 bases. The sample consisted of peripheral blood. This receptor was taken from a woman between 45 and 60 years old with acute or convalescent COVID-19. The CDR3 DNA reads as TGTGCCAGCAGCCTCGGTCCCGGGACAGGGGATGAAAAACTGTTTTTT. Its protein is CASSLGPGTGDEKLFF.